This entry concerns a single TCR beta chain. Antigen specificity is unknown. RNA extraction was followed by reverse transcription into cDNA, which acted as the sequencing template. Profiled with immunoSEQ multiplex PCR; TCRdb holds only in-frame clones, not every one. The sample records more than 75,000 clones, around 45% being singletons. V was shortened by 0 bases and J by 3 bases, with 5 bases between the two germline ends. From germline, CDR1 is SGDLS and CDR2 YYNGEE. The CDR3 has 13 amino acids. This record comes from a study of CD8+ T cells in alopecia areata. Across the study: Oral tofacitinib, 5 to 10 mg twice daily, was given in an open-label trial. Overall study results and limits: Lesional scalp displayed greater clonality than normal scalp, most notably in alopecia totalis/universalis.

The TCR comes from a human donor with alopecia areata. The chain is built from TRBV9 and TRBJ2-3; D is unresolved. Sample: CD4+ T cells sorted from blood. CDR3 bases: TGTGCCAGCAGCGTAGGGCGGACAGATACGCAGTATTTT. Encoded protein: CASSVGRTDTQYF.